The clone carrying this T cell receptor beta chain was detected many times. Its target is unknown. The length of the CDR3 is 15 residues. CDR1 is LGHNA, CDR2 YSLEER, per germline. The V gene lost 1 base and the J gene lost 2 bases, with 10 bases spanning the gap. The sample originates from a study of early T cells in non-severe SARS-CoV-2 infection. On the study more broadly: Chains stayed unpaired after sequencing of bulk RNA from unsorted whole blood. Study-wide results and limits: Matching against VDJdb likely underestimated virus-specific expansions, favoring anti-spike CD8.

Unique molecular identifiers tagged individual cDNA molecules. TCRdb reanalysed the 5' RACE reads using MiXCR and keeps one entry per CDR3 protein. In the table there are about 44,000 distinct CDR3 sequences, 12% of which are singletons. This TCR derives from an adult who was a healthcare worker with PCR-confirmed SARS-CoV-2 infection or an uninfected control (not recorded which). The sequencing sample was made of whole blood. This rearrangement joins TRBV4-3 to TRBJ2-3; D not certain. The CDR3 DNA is TGCGCCAGCAGCCAAGGGATACAGATCACAGATACGCAGTATTTT. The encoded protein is CASSQGIQITDTQYF.